Sequencing of this TCR beta chain was carried out in a study of blood T cell repertoires in COVID-19. Turning to the study itself: T cells, B-cell-depleted T cells, or PBMCs supplied cDNA or gDNA.

Clones were read by immunoSEQ multiplex PCR, and TCRdb kept only the in-frame ones, dropping some. Of roughly 170,000 clones detected, approximately 85% appear once; the ten largest clones hold more than 7.5%. The receptor was derived from a man aged 35-49 years who had recovered from COVID-19. Sequences were obtained from peripheral blood.

The CDR3 sequence: CASNLGGIEYSFNEQFF. In DNA, the CDR3 is TGTGCCAGCAACCTAGGAGGGATAGAATACTCTTTCAATGAGCAGTTCTTC. The genes are TRBV28 and TRBJ2-1; possible D gene TRBD2, 6 bases. The CDR3 consists of 17 residues. V lost 7 bases, J lost 6 bases, and 25 bases lay in between. The V gene's germline CDR1 is MDHEN and CDR2 SYDVKM.